These 9 T cell receptor beta chains came from one sample sequenced in a study of blood T cell repertoires in COVID-19. Libraries were prepared by immunoSEQ multiplex PCR; TCRdb keeps only in-frame clonotypes and omits some of them. The table has some 42,000 clones, around 84% seen once. The sequenced material came from peripheral blood. These receptors came from a woman between 70 and 85 years old in a cohort sampled during active COVID-19.

The gene calls are TRBV24-1 and TRBJ2-1; 9 bases map to TRBD2. Germline values: CDR1 KGHDR, CDR2 SFDVKD. V lost 4 bases, J lost 7 bases, and 7 bases stayed unmatched. CDR3 length equals 15 residues. The CDR3 sequence: CATSDHGLAMNEQFF. Written as DNA, the CDR3 is TGTGCCACCAGTGACCACGGACTAGCGATGAATGAGCAGTTCTTC.

V and J are TRBV29-1 and TRBJ2-7; 7 bases fit TRBD1. CDR1 is SQVTM, CDR2 ANQGSEA, per germline. The CDR3 extends over 12 amino acids. The V segment lost 6 bases and the J segment 5 bases; nucleotides outside the gene matches: 7. The CDR3 bases are TGCAGCGTCTTCGACAGGGACCACGAGCAGTACTTC. Translation gives CSVFDRDHEQYF.

This clone has a single count. V is TRBV6-5 and J is TRBJ2-1; 8 nucleotides agree with TRBD1. Trimming took 4 bases from V and 8 from J; bases not matched to a gene: 13. The CDR3 is 16 residues long. Germline-derived CDR1 and CDR2 are MNHEY and SVGAGI. DNA of the CDR3: TGTGCCAGCAGTTCTGGACAGGGCGGCCTTTCGGATGAGCAGTTCTTC. As protein: CASSSGQGGLSDEQFF.

The chain joins TRBV5-1 to TRBJ2-7; a possible D gene is TRBD1 (6 bases). Germline values: CDR1 SGHRS, CDR2 YFSETQ. The CDR3 loop spans 13 amino acids. Trimming cost V 5 bases and J 6 bases, with 15 bases left between them. The CDR3 sequence is CASSYQGSGEQYF. CDR3 nucleotides: TGCGCCAGCAGTTACCAGGGGTCGGGCGAGCAGTACTTC. The entire variable domain, with the rest obtained from reference TRBV5-1 and TRBJ2-7, is as follows: KAGVTQTPRYLIKTRGQQVTLSCSPISGHRSVSWYQQTPGQGLQFLFEYFSETQRNKGNFPGRFSGRQFSNSRSEMNVSTLELGDSALYLCASSYQGSGEQYFGPGTRLTVT.

V usage is TRBV7-2 and J usage is TRBJ2-3; D may be TRBD2 (6 bases). Germline V CDR1 and CDR2: SGHTA, FQGNSA. This CDR3 contains 18 residues. Trimming removed 2 bases from V and 0 bases from J, with 18 bases in between. The CDR3, as DNA: TGTGCCAGCAGCTTATGGGGCGCGGGAAGGGGTAGCACAGATACGCAGTATTTT. It yields the protein CASSLWGAGRGSTDTQYF. Supplemented by reference TRBV7-2 and TRBJ2-3, the full variable domain reads GAGVSQSPSNKVTEKGKDVELRCDPISGHTALYWYRQSLGQGLEFLIYFQGNSAPDKSGLPSDRFSAERTGGSVSTLTIQRTQQEDSAVYLCASSLWGAGRGSTDTQYFGPGTRLTVL.

The count of this clone is one. The genes are TRBV18 and TRBJ1-1; TRBD1 aligns across 8 bases. CDR3 length: 16 amino acids. J gave up 0 bases and V 6 bases, and 9 bases lay outside the gene matches. Per germline, CDR1 KGHSH and CDR2 LQKENI. In DNA, the CDR3 is TGTGCCAGCTCGCCAGGGGGCGGCCGCTTGAACACTGAAGCTTTCTTT. Protein: CASSPGGGRLNTEAFF.

The chain links TRBV4-1 to TRBJ2-1; possible D gene TRBD2, 6 bases. Germline-derived CDR1 and CDR2 are MGHRA and YSYEKL. The CDR3 sequence is 15 residues long. Trimming removed 4 bases at V and 4 bases at J, with 14 bases between. The CDR3 region is CASSRGESVYNEQFF. The CDR3 DNA reads as TGCGCCAGCAGCCGCGGGGAGTCGGTTTACAATGAGCAGTTCTTC.

DNA for the CDR3: TGTGCCAGCAGCACCCCCGGGACAGGGGGCAGGGCTTTCTTT. This encodes CASSTPGTGGRAFF. V and J are TRBV5-6 and TRBJ1-1; 12 bases map to TRBD1. V lost 4 bases and J lost 11; bases outside the gene matches: 9. Germline CDR1 and CDR2: SGHDT and YYEEEE. This CDR3 comprises 14 residues.

The chain employs TRBV24-1 and TRBJ2-7, with no clear D. V lost 3 bases, J lost 1 base, and 6 bases lay in between. The CDR3 extends over 13 amino acids. CDR1 and CDR2 (germline): KGHDR, SFDVKD. DNA of the CDR3: TGTGCCACCAGTGATGAGAATTCCTACGAGCAGTACTTC. Amino acid sequence: CATSDENSYEQYF.